This T cell receptor beta chain was identified during a study of shared T cell receptors in the human thymus (dated by TCRdb to the early 2020s). Notes on the research overall: The study investigated the way shared, self-reactive T-cell receptor alpha chains are produced in the human thymus.

As encoded in the germline V gene, CDR1 is MNHNS while CDR2 is SASEGT. The CDR3 has 15 amino acids, counting the end cysteine and phenylalanine. Only the CDR3 DNA stays, 45 bases, in frame from base 1. Compared with germline, V lacks 4 bases and J lacks 6 bases; bases without a gene match: 4. Comment on this clone: Its recognized antigen is unknown. The input lacks base qualities; no much larger clone sits a single base away.

Preparation of the library involved the immunoSEQ multiplex PCR assay. As stored in TCRdb, this immuneACCESS dataset retains in-frame rearrangements with V and J assigned. A fraction of the clones does not appear; measured against another copy, unresolved V genes explain less than half of the discrepancy, and the remainder lacks a known reason. The sample includes 650,000 to 950,000 clones, with 80% to 90% observed a single time. The biggest ten clones account for around 0.0094% of the sample. These same records also appear under a second study, on human thymus T cells. Looking at the second paper: The donors were immunologically healthy infants in Finland who had open corrective cardiac surgery for congenital heart defects. The thymus tissue came from surgical resects taken out during corrective cardiac surgery. Both the thymic and the peripheral blood repertoires appeared to show biased V and J gene segment usage. According to the related research, thymic TCR repertoires were highly overlapping among unrelated individuals. TCR alpha and beta repertoires from about 8 infant thymus samples and four related peripheral blood samples were characterized in the study. Donor ages ranged from roughly 6 to 244 days, and the cohort comprised over 5 male and two female infants. After being mechanically released from the tissue, thymocytes were kept at -70 degrees C in pellets of about 8.5-32 million cells. A QIAsymphony instrument was used to extract genomic DNA from frozen cell pellets. The immunoSEQ multiplex PCR assay was used to amplify the TCRB and TCRAD loci from a standardized quantity of quality-controlled genomic DNA. The amplicons covered the V(D)J region and were long enough to include the CDR3 and to identify the V and J genes. The amplicons were sequenced on an Illumina platform via the commercial immunoSEQ service. Primer bias and sequencing errors were corrected as previously described, and TCRAD and TCRB were defined on the basis of the IMGT database. The repertoires were analysed using immunoSEQ Analyzer 3.0 and VDJTools for basic statistics, V/J segment usage, diversity estimates, rarefaction and pairwise overlap. To estimate diversity, the Chao1, ChaoE, Efron-Thisted, Shannon and inverse Simpson indices were applied, and diversity was also estimated on datasets down-sampled to the smallest sample. For repertoire overlap, CDR3 nucleotide sequence, V gene and J gene had to match strictly, and clustering was done by Jaccard-based multidimensional scaling. On average, approximately 860,000 unique TCRB clonotypes were obtained from thymus samples, compared with 75,000 to 90,000 from blood samples.

The sample taken for sequencing was thymocytes. The V and J genes are TRBV6-1 and TRBJ2-1, with 12 middle bases fitting TRBD2. The receptor comes from a girl under three years old with a congenital heart defect. Donor details come from another sample of the same person, matched by shared clones. The nucleotides read TGTGCCAGCAGTGCTCGGACTAGCGGGGTCAATGAGCAGTTCTTC. The encoded protein is CASSARTSGVNEQFF.